This is a list of T cell receptor beta chains from one sample in a study of blood T cells in healthy people across ages. MiXCR was run by TCRdb on the 5' RACE reads, yielding one entry per CDR3 protein. In the table there are about 1 million distinct CDR3 sequences, about 23% of which are singletons. These data were likewise used in another study, on T cells of mothers and their children.

The specimen sequenced was blood. These receptors all stem from a girl aged 2 to 9 in good health. CDR3s include the opening cysteine and the closing phenylalanine or tryptophan. D genes are given only for firm matches. Clone size is shown for a subset of rows, as once, few, many or a class of expanded clone.

clone size: -
CDR3 length: 14
J gene: TRBJ1-3
V gene: TRBV10-3
D gene: TRBD1
CDR3 protein: CATIDRGSGNTIYF
CDR3 DNA: TGTGCCACCATTGACAGGGGCTCTGGAAACACCATATATTTT

clone size: -
CDR3 length: 15
J gene: TRBJ2-7
V gene: TRBV5-4
D gene: TRBD1
CDR3 protein: CASSPGPGQSHEQYF
CDR3 DNA: TGTGCCAGCAGCCCAGGACCGGGACAGTCTCACGAGCAGTACTTC

clone size: few
CDR3 length: 16
J gene: TRBJ2-7
V gene: TRBV12-3/TRBV12-4
D gene: TRBD1
CDR3 protein: CASSEIGNRGFFEQYF
CDR3 DNA: TGTGCCAGCAGTGAAATAGGGAACAGGGGGTTTTTCGAGCAGTACTTC

clone size: -
CDR3 length: 16
J gene: TRBJ2-2
V gene: TRBV9
D gene: TRBD2
CDR3 protein: CASSPSSGGANGELFF
CDR3 DNA: TGTGCCAGCAGCCCGTCTAGCGGGGGGGCTAACGGGGAGCTGTTTTTT

clone size: few
CDR3 length: 16
J gene: TRBJ2-6
V gene: TRBV20-1
D gene: -
CDR3 protein: CSARLPSDSGANVLTF
CDR3 DNA: TGCAGTGCTAGGCTCCCTTCGGACTCTGGGGCCAACGTCCTGACTTTC

clone size: -
CDR3 length: 22
J gene: TRBJ1-4
V gene: TRBV11-1
D gene: TRBD1
CDR3 protein: CASRPDLYSPGTGGALNEKLFF
CDR3 DNA: TGTGCCAGCAGACCAGACCTCTACAGTCCCGGGACAGGGGGCGCGCTTAATGAAAAACTGTTTTTT

clone size: few
CDR3 length: 16
J gene: TRBJ2-1
V gene: TRBV28
D gene: -
CDR3 protein: CASSFMRLRSYNEQFF
CDR3 DNA: TGTGCCAGCAGTTTTATGCGGCTCCGCTCCTACAATGAGCAGTTCTTC

clone size: -
CDR3 length: 15
J gene: TRBJ1-4
V gene: TRBV11-3
D gene: -
CDR3 protein: CASSQQLRADEKLFF
CDR3 DNA: TGTGCCAGCAGCCAACAACTGAGGGCGGATGAAAAACTGTTTTTT

clone size: -
CDR3 length: 15
J gene: TRBJ2-6
V gene: TRBV29-1
D gene: -
CDR3 protein: CSVVWRASGANVLTF
CDR3 DNA: TGCAGCGTTGTTTGGAGGGCTAGTGGGGCCAACGTCCTGACTTTC

clone size: few
CDR3 length: 12
J gene: TRBJ2-5
V gene: TRBV29-1
D gene: -
CDR3 protein: CSVDVVEETQYF
CDR3 DNA: TGCAGCGTTGATGTGGTGGAGGAGACCCAGTACTTC

clone size: -
CDR3 length: 12
J gene: TRBJ2-3
V gene: TRBV12-3/TRBV12-4
D gene: -
CDR3 protein: CASRTDTDTQYF
CDR3 DNA: TGCGCCAGCAGGACAGACACAGATACGCAGTACTTT

clone size: -
CDR3 length: 14
J gene: TRBJ2-2
V gene: TRBV4-2
D gene: -
CDR3 protein: CASSDVYTTGELFF
CDR3 DNA: TGTGCCAGCAGCGATGTCTATACAACCGGGGAGCTGTTTTTT

clone size: few
CDR3 length: 15
J gene: TRBJ1-1
V gene: TRBV4-2
D gene: -
CDR3 protein: CASSQEIGWSGEAFF
CDR3 DNA: TGTGCCAGCAGCCAAGAAATCGGATGGTCAGGTGAAGCTTTCTTT

clone size: -
CDR3 length: 13
J gene: TRBJ1-4
V gene: TRBV6-5
D gene: -
CDR3 protein: CASRRSEREKLFF
CDR3 DNA: TGTGCCAGCAGGAGGAGCGAACGGGAAAAACTGTTTTTT

clone size: few
CDR3 length: 17
J gene: TRBJ2-7
V gene: TRBV6-2/TRBV6-3
D gene: TRBD1
CDR3 protein: CASNLSIPGQGPYEQYF
CDR3 DNA: TGTGCCAGCAATCTCAGTATTCCGGGACAGGGACCCTACGAGCAGTACTTC

clone size: -
CDR3 length: 13
J gene: TRBJ2-5
V gene: TRBV13
D gene: -
CDR3 protein: CASSELGEETQYF
CDR3 DNA: TGTGCCAGCTCGGAACTCGGCGAGGAGACCCAGTACTTC

clone size: -
CDR3 length: 15
J gene: TRBJ2-1
V gene: TRBV9
D gene: TRBD2
CDR3 protein: CASSPTSGYYNEQFF
CDR3 DNA: TGTGCCAGCAGCCCGACTAGCGGATACTACAATGAGCAGTTCTTC

clone size: -
CDR3 length: 13
J gene: TRBJ1-5
V gene: TRBV24-1
D gene: -
CDR3 protein: CATSDLNNQPQHF
CDR3 DNA: TGTGCCACCAGTGATTTGAACAATCAGCCCCAGCATTTT

clone size: -
CDR3 length: 13
J gene: TRBJ1-1
V gene: TRBV20-1
D gene: TRBD1
CDR3 protein: CSARGGQGSEAFF
CDR3 DNA: TGCAGTGCTAGGGGGGGACAGGGATCTGAAGCTTTCTTT

clone size: few
CDR3 length: 13
J gene: TRBJ2-7
V gene: TRBV3-1
D gene: -
CDR3 protein: CASSQGRVVEQYF
CDR3 DNA: TGTGCCAGCAGCCAAGGCAGGGTGGTCGAGCAGTACTTC

clone size: -
CDR3 length: 15
J gene: TRBJ2-3
V gene: TRBV10-2
D gene: -
CDR3 protein: CATRGGGLSTDTQYF
CDR3 DNA: TGCGCCACCCGAGGGGGGGGACTCAGCACAGATACGCAGTATTTT

clone size: few
CDR3 length: 14
J gene: TRBJ1-2
V gene: TRBV4-2
D gene: TRBD1
CDR3 protein: CASSQERGHYGYTF
CDR3 DNA: TGTGCCAGCAGCCAAGAAAGGGGGCACTATGGCTACACCTTC

clone size: -
CDR3 length: 15
J gene: TRBJ2-3
V gene: TRBV9
D gene: -
CDR3 protein: CASSVKSGSTDTQYF
CDR3 DNA: TGTGCCAGCAGCGTTAAATCGGGGAGCACAGATACGCAGTATTTT

clone size: -
CDR3 length: 15
J gene: TRBJ1-2
V gene: TRBV12-3/TRBV12-4
D gene: -
CDR3 protein: CASSLAPPTGYGYTF
CDR3 DNA: TGTGCCAGCAGTTTAGCGCCCCCGACAGGATATGGCTACACCTTC

clone size: -
CDR3 length: 19
J gene: TRBJ1-4
V gene: TRBV4-2
D gene: TRBD1
CDR3 protein: CASSQEPGQGGATNEKLFF
CDR3 DNA: TGTGCCAGCAGCCAAGAACCGGGACAGGGTGGAGCAACTAATGAAAAACTGTTTTTT

clone size: -
CDR3 length: 12
J gene: TRBJ2-1
V gene: TRBV4-3
D gene: -
CDR3 protein: CATYDGYNEQFF
CDR3 DNA: TGCGCCACATACGACGGTTACAATGAGCAGTTCTTC

clone size: few
CDR3 length: 14
J gene: TRBJ2-5
V gene: TRBV7-6
D gene: -
CDR3 protein: CASSSPANGETQYF
CDR3 DNA: TGTGCCAGCAGCTCCCCGGCGAACGGAGAGACCCAGTACTTC

clone size: -
CDR3 length: 17
J gene: TRBJ1-1
V gene: TRBV11-2
D gene: -
CDR3 protein: CASSLRGAGAVNTEAFF
CDR3 DNA: TGTGCCAGCAGCCTAAGGGGGGCAGGAGCGGTGAACACTGAAGCTTTCTTT

clone size: -
CDR3 length: 17
J gene: TRBJ2-5
V gene: TRBV29-1
D gene: TRBD2
CDR3 protein: CSAQGGSGRIVGETQYF
CDR3 DNA: TGCAGCGCCCAAGGGGGTAGCGGGAGAATAGTCGGAGAGACCCAGTACTTC

clone size: -
CDR3 length: 15
J gene: TRBJ1-1
V gene: TRBV6-2/TRBV6-3
D gene: TRBD1
CDR3 protein: CASSQRGQLNTEAFF
CDR3 DNA: TGTGCCAGCAGTCAGCGGGGACAGCTAAACACTGAAGCTTTCTTT

clone size: many
CDR3 length: 14
J gene: TRBJ2-3
V gene: TRBV7-3
D gene: TRBD1
CDR3 protein: CASSSTGTTDTQYF
CDR3 DNA: TGTGCCAGCAGCTCGACAGGGACGACAGATACGCAGTATTTT

clone size: -
CDR3 length: 16
J gene: TRBJ1-1
V gene: TRBV4-1
D gene: -
CDR3 protein: CASSQDRTWMNTEAFF
CDR3 DNA: TGCGCCAGCAGCCAAGATAGGACTTGGATGAACACTGAAGCTTTCTTT

clone size: -
CDR3 length: 13
J gene: TRBJ1-2
V gene: TRBV12-3/TRBV12-4
D gene: -
CDR3 protein: CASSFGVSWGYTF
CDR3 DNA: TGTGCCAGCAGTTTTGGGGTTTCGTGGGGCTACACCTTC

clone size: few
CDR3 length: 15
J gene: TRBJ2-1
V gene: TRBV12-3/TRBV12-4
D gene: -
CDR3 protein: CASPWGVFWYNEQFF
CDR3 DNA: TGTGCCAGCCCCTGGGGGGTCTTTTGGTACAATGAGCAGTTCTTC

clone size: many
CDR3 length: 15
J gene: TRBJ2-1
V gene: TRBV11-3
D gene: -
CDR3 protein: CASSLTGETYNEQFF
CDR3 DNA: TGTGCCAGCAGCTTAACGGGGGAGACCTACAATGAGCAGTTCTTC

clone size: -
CDR3 length: 16
J gene: TRBJ2-4
V gene: TRBV2
D gene: -
CDR3 protein: CASSTPESSPKNIQYF
CDR3 DNA: TGTGCCAGCAGTACGCCCGAATCGTCCCCCAAAAACATTCAGTACTTC

clone size: -
CDR3 length: 16
J gene: TRBJ2-1
V gene: TRBV7-2
D gene: TRBD2
CDR3 protein: CASSRGSGGKLNEQFF
CDR3 DNA: TGTGCCAGCAGCCGAGGTAGCGGGGGGAAACTCAATGAGCAGTTCTTC

clone size: few
CDR3 length: 16
J gene: TRBJ2-1
V gene: TRBV5-1
D gene: TRBD2
CDR3 protein: CASSLASGRMGNEQFF
CDR3 DNA: TGCGCCAGCAGCTTGGCTAGCGGGAGGATGGGTAATGAGCAGTTCTTC

clone size: -
CDR3 length: 13
J gene: TRBJ2-3
V gene: TRBV6-1
D gene: -
CDR3 protein: CASSTTGSGTQYF
CDR3 DNA: TGTGCCAGCAGTACCACAGGGTCAGGTACGCAGTATTTT

clone size: -
CDR3 length: 12
J gene: TRBJ2-4
V gene: TRBV7-9
D gene: -
CDR3 protein: CASSPDQNIQYF
CDR3 DNA: TGTGCCAGCAGCCCCGATCAAAACATTCAGTACTTC

clone size: few
CDR3 length: 14
J gene: TRBJ2-1
V gene: TRBV5-1
D gene: -
CDR3 protein: CASSLDPQNNEQFF
CDR3 DNA: TGCGCCAGCAGCTTGGATCCCCAAAACAATGAGCAGTTCTTC

clone size: few
CDR3 length: 13
J gene: TRBJ1-1
V gene: TRBV5-1
D gene: TRBD1
CDR3 protein: CASKRDRDTEAFF
CDR3 DNA: TGCGCCAGCAAGAGAGACAGGGACACTGAAGCTTTCTTT

clone size: few
CDR3 length: 12
J gene: TRBJ2-1
V gene: TRBV6-6
D gene: TRBD1
CDR3 protein: CASGSRGNEQFF
CDR3 DNA: TGTGCCAGCGGATCCAGGGGGAATGAGCAGTTCTTC

clone size: few
CDR3 length: 16
J gene: TRBJ2-5
V gene: TRBV4-3
D gene: TRBD2
CDR3 protein: CASSQGSGAYQETQYF
CDR3 DNA: TGCGCCAGCAGCCAGGGAAGCGGGGCGTACCAAGAGACCCAGTACTTC

clone size: few
CDR3 length: 15
J gene: TRBJ2-1
V gene: TRBV20-1
D gene: TRBD2
CDR3 protein: CSARTSGRVQDEQFF
CDR3 DNA: TGCAGTGCTAGAACTAGCGGGAGAGTTCAGGATGAGCAGTTCTTC

clone size: -
CDR3 length: 12
J gene: TRBJ1-2
V gene: TRBV20-1
D gene: -
CDR3 protein: CSATYAGYGYTF
CDR3 DNA: TGCAGTGCTACCTACGCGGGCTATGGCTACACCTTC

clone size: few
CDR3 length: 17
J gene: TRBJ1-5
V gene: TRBV3-1
D gene: -
CDR3 protein: CASSQGDTGIQPKPQHF
CDR3 DNA: TGTGCCAGCAGCCAAGGGGATACCGGGATTCAACCGAAGCCCCAGCATTTT

clone size: few
CDR3 length: 17
J gene: TRBJ2-3
V gene: TRBV3-1
D gene: TRBD2
CDR3 protein: CASSSSRPAGITDTQYF
CDR3 DNA: TGTGCCAGCAGCAGTAGCAGACCAGCGGGAATAACAGATACGCAGTATTTT

clone size: -
CDR3 length: 16
J gene: TRBJ1-5
V gene: TRBV9
D gene: -
CDR3 protein: CAGSVDGRSSNQPQHF
CDR3 DNA: TGTGCCGGCAGCGTAGATGGCAGGTCTAGCAATCAGCCCCAGCATTTT

clone size: -
CDR3 length: 12
J gene: TRBJ1-1
V gene: TRBV19
D gene: -
CDR3 protein: CASTMPGTEAFF
CDR3 DNA: TGTGCCAGTACTATGCCAGGGACTGAAGCTTTCTTT

clone size: few
CDR3 length: 11
J gene: TRBJ1-2
V gene: TRBV20-1
D gene: -
CDR3 protein: CSAKEGAGYTF
CDR3 DNA: TGCAGTGCTAAGGAAGGAGCTGGCTACACCTTC

clone size: -
CDR3 length: 15
J gene: TRBJ2-5
V gene: TRBV28
D gene: TRBD2
CDR3 protein: CASNERERAKETQYF
CDR3 DNA: TGTGCCAGCAACGAGCGGGAGAGGGCTAAAGAGACCCAGTACTTC

clone size: -
CDR3 length: 14
J gene: TRBJ2-4
V gene: TRBV9
D gene: -
CDR3 protein: CASSVRAYQDIQYF
CDR3 DNA: TGTGCCAGCAGCGTTAGGGCATATCAAGACATTCAGTACTTC

clone size: -
CDR3 length: 16
J gene: TRBJ2-5
V gene: TRBV5-4
D gene: TRBD2
CDR3 protein: CASSPAGGRYKETQYF
CDR3 DNA: TGTGCCAGCAGCCCCGCGGGGGGAAGGTACAAAGAGACCCAGTACTTC

clone size: many
CDR3 length: 14
J gene: TRBJ2-7
V gene: TRBV4-2
D gene: -
CDR3 protein: CASSQDLGYYEQYF
CDR3 DNA: TGTGCCAGCAGCCAAGATCTGGGGTACTACGAGCAGTACTTC

clone size: few
CDR3 length: 13
J gene: TRBJ2-7
V gene: TRBV20-1
D gene: -
CDR3 protein: CSARSRADYEQYF
CDR3 DNA: TGCAGTGCTAGGTCCCGGGCCGACTACGAGCAGTACTTC

clone size: -
CDR3 length: 15
J gene: TRBJ2-1
V gene: TRBV4-1
D gene: -
CDR3 protein: CASSQETINYNEQFF
CDR3 DNA: TGCGCCAGCAGCCAAGAAACTATTAACTACAATGAGCAGTTCTTC

clone size: few
CDR3 length: 17
J gene: TRBJ2-7
V gene: TRBV29-1
D gene: TRBD1
CDR3 protein: CSVEVLTRDRVSYEQYF
CDR3 DNA: TGCAGCGTTGAAGTTCTGACCCGGGACAGGGTTTCTTACGAGCAGTACTTC

clone size: -
CDR3 length: 14
J gene: TRBJ2-3
V gene: TRBV20-1
D gene: -
CDR3 protein: CSAIDPSTLDTQYF
CDR3 DNA: TGCAGTGCTATTGACCCAAGCACGTTGGATACGCAGTATTTT

clone size: -
CDR3 length: 14
J gene: TRBJ2-7
V gene: TRBV2
D gene: TRBD2
CDR3 protein: CASSADGGNDEQYF
CDR3 DNA: TGTGCCAGCAGTGCTGACGGGGGGAACGACGAGCAGTACTTC